These 25 T cell receptor beta chains originate from one sample sequenced in a study of T cell responses to AZD1222 COVID-19 vaccine. TCRdb's copy holds only in-frame clones and misses some; the assay was immunoSEQ multiplex PCR. The data hold 100,000 to 150,000 clones, with around 92% observed a single time. The specimen comprised peripheral blood, sampled on day 0 of AZD1222 vaccination. The receptors come from an adult in good health.

The chain joins TRBV18 to TRBJ1-5, with D uncertain. With 6 bases removed from V and 4 bases from J, the gap between germline ends came to 10 bases. Germline V CDR1 and CDR2: KGHSH, LQKENI. The CDR3 spans 13 residues. The chain's CDR3 is CASSTGSNQPQHF. The CDR3 DNA reads as TGTGCCAGCTCGACGGGGAGTAATCAGCCCCAGCATTTT. The full variable domain, its missing parts supplied by reference TRBV18 and TRBJ1-5, is NAGVMQNPRHLVRRRGQEARLRCSPMKGHSHVYWYRQLPEEGLKFMVYLQKENIIDESGMPKERFSAEFPKEGPSILRIQQVVRGDSAAYFCASSTGSNQPQHFGDGTRLSIL.

The J gene is TRBJ2-2, the V gene TRBV6-5, with a weak D call TRBD2 (6 bases). Trimming removed 2 bases from V and 8 bases from J, with 12 bases in between. The CDR3 covers 14 residues. The V gene's germline CDR1 is MNHEY and CDR2 SVGAGI. The CDR3 nucleotides read TGTGCCAGCAGTTACGGGGCAGGGACTGGGGAGCTGTTTTTT. This encodes CASSYGAGTGELFF.

The V gene is TRBV6-5, the J gene TRBJ2-1; 10 positions agree with TRBD2. CDR1 and CDR2 (germline): MNHEY, SVGAGI. The trim removed 0 bases at V and 7 bases at J, leaving 3 bases unmatched. The CDR3 contains 15 residues. In DNA form, the CDR3 reads TGTGCCAGCAGTTACTCGAAACTAGCGGGAAATGAGCAGTTCTTC. This sequence encodes CASSYSKLAGNEQFF.

This rearrangement joins TRBV10-1 to TRBJ1-1; the match to TRBD1 covers 7 bases. Unmatched junction bases numbered 6, after V lost 4 bases and J lost 7 bases. The CDR3 has 13 residues. CDR1 is WNHNN, CDR2 SYGVQD, per germline (reference sequence). The CDR3 region has the DNA TGCGCCAGCAGTGCAGGGGGTAGACTTGAAGCTTTCTTT. Its protein product is CASSAGGRLEAFF.

This chain connects TRBV27 to TRBJ2-7; a possible D gene is TRBD1 (5 bases). V lost 5 bases and J lost 0, with 14 bases in between. The germline gives CDR1 MNHEY, CDR2 SMNVEV (reference sequence). The CDR3 extends over 15 amino acids. CDR3 residues: CASSRGQIASYEQYF. CDR3 DNA: TGTGCCAGCAGTAGGGGTCAAATCGCCTCCTACGAGCAGTACTTC.

The rearrangement links TRBV19 to TRBJ2-4, with D perhaps TRBD1 or TRBD2 (5 bases each). V lost 1 base and J lost 6, with 16 bases in between. The CDR3 runs to 16 residues. Germline CDR1 LNHDA, CDR2 SQIVND (reference sequence). The CDR3: CASSIGAEGIRNIQYF. The CDR3 DNA reads as TGTGCCAGTAGTATAGGGGCCGAGGGGATAAGAAACATTCAGTACTTC.

This clone was seen only once. J is TRBJ1-1 and V is TRBV7-8; D gene ambiguous. V was clipped by 3 bases and J by 2 bases, with 10 bases between them. CDR3 length: 14 residues. Germline CDR1 and CDR2: SGHVS and FQNEAQ. Written as DNA, the CDR3 is TGTGCCAGCAGCTTCTTACCGAGAAACACTGAAGCTTTCTTT. This gives the protein CASSFLPRNTEAFF.

This rearrangement joins TRBV5-6 to TRBJ2-3, with 9 positions matching TRBD1. This CDR3 is 15 amino acids long. J lost 3 bases, V lost 4 bases, and 6 bases had no gene match. Germline V gene sequence: CDR1 SGHDT, CDR2 YYEEEE. The CDR3 bases are TGTGCCAGCAGCCGGGGGACAGGGAGGACAGATACGCAGTATTTT. It yields the protein CASSRGTGRTDTQYF.

This clone was counted a few times. The rearrangement uses TRBV15 and TRBJ2-1, with a weak D call TRBD1 (6 bases). The germline V gene encodes CDR1 LNHNV and CDR2 YYDKDF (reference sequence). V dropped 5 bases and J dropped 4 bases, with 15 bases sitting between them. This CDR3 has 15 amino acids. Written as DNA, the CDR3 is TGTGCCACCAGCGGGGGCCGGGGCCTGTACAATGAGCAGTTCTTC. Amino acid sequence: CATSGGRGLYNEQFF.

The chain recombines TRBV30 with TRBJ2-7; D gene unclear. The V end lost 3 bases, the J end lost 7 bases, and 13 bases lay between the germline ends. The germline gives CDR1 GTSNPN, CDR2 SVGIG (reference sequence). The CDR3 totals 12 residues. The CDR3, as DNA: TGTGCCTGGAGCAAACCGCCCAGTGAGCAGTACTTC. This sequence encodes CAWSKPPSEQYF.

This chain connects TRBV21-1 to TRBJ1-5; whether TRBD1, the table's D call, matches the DNA was not checked. TRBV21-1 is labeled a pseudogene. The CDR3 runs to 15 residues. The CDR3 DNA reads as TGTGCCAGCAGCAAAAGAGACCAGGGGCATCAGCCCCAGCATTTT. Encoded protein: CASSKRDQGHQPQHF.

In DNA, the CDR3 is TGTGCCCCACCTGCAGGACAGGGGGCGTCTGGGGCCAACGTCCTGACTTTC. Translation: CAPPAGQGASGANVLTF. The chain links TRBV30 to TRBJ2-6, with 11 bases matching TRBD1. Germline CDR1 reads GTSNPN; CDR2 reads SVGIG (reference sequence). V trimming: 8 bases; J trimming: 1 base; junction bases outside the gene matches: 10. The CDR3 is 17 residues long.

The V and J genes are TRBV27 and TRBJ1-5, with D hard to call. This CDR3 is built from 13 residues. Between the trimmed V and J ends, which lost 1 base and 3 bases, there was a span of 4 bases. CDR1 is MNHEY, CDR2 SMNVEV, per germline (reference sequence). CDR3 DNA: TGTGCCAGCAGTTTATTTTACAATCAGCCCCAGCATTTT. Translated, it gives CASSLFYNQPQHF.

The chain recombines TRBV7-2 with TRBJ2-3; 7 bases fit TRBD2. The CDR3 sequence is 18 residues long. Looked up from germline, CDR1 is SGHTA and CDR2 is FQGNSA. Unmatched junction bases numbered 15, after V lost 3 bases and J lost 3 bases. CDR3 DNA sequence: TGTGCCAGCAGCTTGTCTAGCGGAGGGGTCGCCCGGACAGATACGCAGTATTTT. Translated: CASSLSSGGVARTDTQYF.

The chain employs TRBV6-5 and TRBJ2-7; perhaps TRBD2 as D (6 bases). The CDR3 loop spans 14 amino acids. V lost 5 bases and J 0 bases, leaving 11 bases between the germline ends. CDR1 and CDR2 (germline): MNHEY, SVGAGI. This chain's CDR3 is CASSNGGPSYEQYF. DNA for the CDR3: TGTGCCAGCAGTAATGGAGGGCCCTCCTACGAGCAGTACTTC.

V is TRBV27 and J is TRBJ1-4; 8 positions match TRBD1. CDR3 length: 15 amino acids. The germline gives CDR1 MNHEY, CDR2 SMNVEV (reference sequence). Trimming removed 6 bases from V and 2 bases from J; junction bases left unmatched: 5. The CDR3 sequence is CASSNRGSTNEKLFF. CDR3 sequence (DNA): TGTGCCAGCAGCAACAGGGGGAGCACTAATGAAAAACTGTTTTTT. The entire variable domain, with the rest obtained from reference TRBV27 and TRBJ1-4, is as follows: EAQVTQNPRYLITVTGKKLTVTCSQNMNHEYMSWYRQDPGLGLRQIYYSMNVEVTDKGDVPEGYKVSRKEKRNFPLILESPSPNQTSLYFCASSNRGSTNEKLFFGSGTQLSVL.

This chain joins TRBV24-1 and TRBJ1-2; D gene uncertain. The CDR3 is made up of 14 amino acids. Germline V CDR1 and CDR2: KGHDR, SFDVKD. V was trimmed by 1 base and J by 8 bases, leaving 13 bases between them. This CDR3 is CATSDFGSLGGYTF. CDR3 DNA: TGTGCCACCAGTGATTTCGGGTCCTTAGGAGGCTACACCTTC.

The count of this clone is one. The gene calls are TRBV7-2 and TRBJ2-1, with 9 bases matching TRBD2. This CDR3 comprises 15 residues. The germline gives CDR1 SGHTA, CDR2 FQGNSA. V was pared by 1 base and J by 4 bases, with 2 bases of the junction left unmatched. CDR3 sequence reads: CASSLGLAAYNEQFF. CDR3 sequence (DNA): TGTGCCAGCAGCTTAGGACTAGCGGCATACAATGAGCAGTTCTTC.

The table lists this clone with a few counts. The gene calls are TRBV4-1 and TRBJ1-2; D not certain. The CDR3 consists of 13 residues. Trimming cost V 7 bases and J 2 bases, with 11 bases left between them. CDR1 and CDR2 from the germline V gene are MGHRA and YSYEKL. Here the CDR3 reads CASTPGVNYGYTF. The CDR3 DNA follows: TGCGCCAGCACCCCTGGCGTAAACTATGGCTACACCTTC.

This rearrangement joins TRBV12-3 or TRBV12-4 to TRBJ1-3; D might be TRBD1 (5 bases). The CDR3 is made up of 13 amino acids. The germline V and J ends were trimmed by 6 bases and 4 bases, with 10 bases remaining between them. CDR3 protein: CASRGDRGNTIYF. The CDR3 DNA follows: TGTGCCAGCAGGGGGGACCGGGGAAACACCATATATTTT.

The V gene is TRBV28, the J gene TRBJ1-1; D may be TRBD1 (5 bases). The CDR3 has 14 amino acids. V shed 5 bases and J shed 5 bases, with 15 bases lying between them. Germline V lookup: CDR1 MDHEN, CDR2 SYDVKM. The CDR3 DNA reads as TGTGCCAGCAGTCTCCCGGGGGTGGAAACTGAAGCTTTCTTT. Its protein product is CASSLPGVETEAFF.

This clone was recorded once. The rearrangement uses TRBV24-1 and TRBJ2-2; possible D gene TRBD1, 5 bases. V lost 4 bases and J lost 6, with 11 bases in between. The CDR3 has 14 amino acids. Germline lookup yields CDR1 KGHDR and CDR2 SFDVKD. Here the CDR3 DNA reads TGTGCCACCAGTGACCTTTCAGGGTCCGGGGAGCTGTTTTTT. Protein: CATSDLSGSGELFF.

The chain recombines TRBV4-1 with TRBJ1-2; D unclear. V dropped 1 base and J dropped 6 bases, with 12 bases sitting between them. This CDR3 has 14 amino acids. Germline V gene data show CDR1 as MGHRA and CDR2 as YSYEKL. The DNA for the CDR3 is TGCGCCAGCAGCCAAGGAGTGGGGATGGATGGCTACACCTTC. Its translation: CASSQGVGMDGYTF.

The chain links TRBV7-9 to TRBJ2-1; TRBD2 is a possible D gene (5 bases). CDR1 SEHNR and CDR2 FQNEAQ come from the germline V gene (reference sequence). V lost 5 bases and J 0 bases, leaving 14 bases between the germline ends. The CDR3 has 16 amino acids. CDR3 in amino acids: CASSNLLGVSYNEQFF. The CDR3 region has the DNA TGTGCCAGCAGCAACCTACTCGGGGTCTCCTACAATGAGCAGTTCTTC.

Here the CDR3 DNA reads TGTGCCAGTAGTCCTAGCGGGACCTCGACCGGGGAGCTGTTTTTT. Translation: CASSPSGTSTGELFF. V usage is TRBV19 and J usage is TRBJ2-2; 9 bases are a match to TRBD2. The V gene's germline CDR1 is LNHDA and CDR2 SQIVND (reference sequence). This CDR3 has 15 amino acids. V trimming: 5 bases; J trimming: 5 bases; junction bases outside the gene matches: 6.